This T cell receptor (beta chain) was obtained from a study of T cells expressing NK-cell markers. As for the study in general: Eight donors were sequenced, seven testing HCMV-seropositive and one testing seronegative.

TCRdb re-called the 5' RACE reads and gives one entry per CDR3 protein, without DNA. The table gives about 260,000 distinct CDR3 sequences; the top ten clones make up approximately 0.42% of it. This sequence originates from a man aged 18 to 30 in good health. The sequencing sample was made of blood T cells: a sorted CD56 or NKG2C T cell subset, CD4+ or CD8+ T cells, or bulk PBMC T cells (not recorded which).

CDR3 region: CASGGLASETQYF. The rearrangement uses TRBV3-1 and TRBJ2-5; there is no DNA to check the TCRdb D call of TRBD1. Germline loops: CDR1 LGHDT, CDR2 YNNKEL (reference sequence). The CDR3 has 13 amino acids.